This T cell receptor (beta chain) derives from a study of T-cell memory formation after mild COVID-19. Study-wide results and limits: Memory sampled before infection contained some responding clones, suggesting cross-reactive memory joined. Most CD4+ clones that shrank were in CM and EM, while CD8+ ones turned up in EMRA.

TCRdb reanalysed the 5' RACE reads using MiXCR and keeps one entry per CDR3 protein. This table holds roughly 250,000 distinct CDR3 sequences, approximately 16% found once. Trimming left V 1 base short and J 7 bases short, with 7 bases between. This CDR3 region has 12 residues. Germline lookup yields CDR1 SGHTA and CDR2 FQGNSA. This clonotype came up once. Its antigen is currently unknown. Input material: PBMCs or a T cell subset sorted from them (not recorded which). The V gene is TRBV7-2, the J gene TRBJ2-5, with D unclear. The sequence derives from a man aged 18 to 35 who had mild COVID-19 (a few samples of this study predate the infection). Cell type and time point are not known. The CDR3 DNA is TGTGCCAGCAGCTTAGACTATGGGACCCAGTACTTC. It is translated as CASSLDYGTQYF.